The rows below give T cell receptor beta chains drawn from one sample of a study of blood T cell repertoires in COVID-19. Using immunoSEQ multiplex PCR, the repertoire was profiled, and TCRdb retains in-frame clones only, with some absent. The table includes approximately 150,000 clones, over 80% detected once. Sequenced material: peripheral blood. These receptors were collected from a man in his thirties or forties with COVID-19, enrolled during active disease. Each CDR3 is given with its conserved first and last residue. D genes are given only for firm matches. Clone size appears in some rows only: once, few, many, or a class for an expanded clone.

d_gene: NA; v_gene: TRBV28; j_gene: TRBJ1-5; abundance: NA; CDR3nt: TGTGCCACCTTACAGGGTCAGCCCCAGCATTTT; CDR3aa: CATLQGQPQHF
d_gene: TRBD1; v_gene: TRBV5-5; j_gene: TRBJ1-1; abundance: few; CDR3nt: TGTGCCAGCAGCTGGGACAGGGGCACTGAAGCTTTCTTT; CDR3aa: CASSWDRGTEAFF
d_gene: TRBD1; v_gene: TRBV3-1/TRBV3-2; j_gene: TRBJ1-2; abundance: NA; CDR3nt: TGTGCCAGCAGCCACCTGACAGGGATGAACTATGGCTACACCTTC; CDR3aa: CASSHLTGMNYGYTF
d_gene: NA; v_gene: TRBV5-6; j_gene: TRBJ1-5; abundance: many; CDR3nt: TGTGCCAGCAGCTTTAGGGGAGGCGGTCAGCCCCAGCATTTT; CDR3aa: CASSFRGGGQPQHF
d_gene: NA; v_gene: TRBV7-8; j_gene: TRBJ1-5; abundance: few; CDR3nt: TGTGCCAGCAGCTCGAGAGCGACAGGCCCCTATAGCAATCAGCCCCAGCATTTT; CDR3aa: CASSSRATGPYSNQPQHF
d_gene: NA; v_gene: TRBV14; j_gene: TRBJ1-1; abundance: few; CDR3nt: TGTGCCAGCAGCCAAGATTTTTCGCGGGTCCCAGTGGGGAACACTGAAGCTTTCTTT; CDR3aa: CASSQDFSRVPVGNTEAFF
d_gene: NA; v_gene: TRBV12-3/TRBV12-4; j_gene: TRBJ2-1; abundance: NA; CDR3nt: TGTGCCAGCAGTTTACTAGGGGTCAATGAGCAGTTCTTC; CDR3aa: CASSLLGVNEQFF
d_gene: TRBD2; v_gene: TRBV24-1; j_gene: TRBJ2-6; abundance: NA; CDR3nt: TGTGCCACCAGTGATGCACTAGCGGAGAGCTCTGGGGCCAACGTCCTGACTTTC; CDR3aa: CATSDALAESSGANVLTF
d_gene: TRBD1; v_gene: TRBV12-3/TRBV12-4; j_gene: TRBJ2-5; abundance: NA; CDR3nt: TGTGCCAGCAGTAGGACAGGGCAAGAGACCCAGTACTTC; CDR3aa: CASSRTGQETQYF
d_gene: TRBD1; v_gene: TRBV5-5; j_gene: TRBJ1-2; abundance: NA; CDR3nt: TGTGCCAGCAGGTCAGAGACAGGGGGTCGATATGGCTACACCTTC; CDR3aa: CASRSETGGRYGYTF
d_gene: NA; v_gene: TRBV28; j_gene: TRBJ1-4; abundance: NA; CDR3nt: TGTGCCAGCAGATCGACAGCAACTAATGAAAAACTGTTTTTT; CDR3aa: CASRSTATNEKLFF
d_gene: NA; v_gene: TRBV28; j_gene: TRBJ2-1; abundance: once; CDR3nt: TGTGCCAGCAGTGGAGGCCTCCATGAGCAGTTCTTC; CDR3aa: CASSGGLHEQFF
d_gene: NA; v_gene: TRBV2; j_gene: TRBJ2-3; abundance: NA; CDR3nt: TGTGCCAGCAAAGGGATAGACTACACAGATACGCAGTATTTT; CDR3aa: CASKGIDYTDTQYF
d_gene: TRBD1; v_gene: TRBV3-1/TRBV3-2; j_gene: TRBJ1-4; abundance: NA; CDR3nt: TGTGCCAGCAGCCGGGACAGTAATGAAAAACTGTTTTTT; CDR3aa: CASSRDSNEKLFF
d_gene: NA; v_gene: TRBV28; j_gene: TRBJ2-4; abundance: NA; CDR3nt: TGTGCCAGCGTCCGAACGGGGTTGGCCAAAAACATTCAGTACTTC; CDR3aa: CASVRTGLAKNIQYF
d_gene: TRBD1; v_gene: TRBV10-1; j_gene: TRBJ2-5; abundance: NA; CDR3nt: TGCGCCAGCAACGAAGGGGGCGTGATAGAGACCCAGTACTTC; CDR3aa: CASNEGGVIETQYF
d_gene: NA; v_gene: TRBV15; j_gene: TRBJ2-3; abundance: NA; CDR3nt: TGTGCCACCAGCTCCTTGATAAAAAGGGGCAGGGTGGAAGATACGCAGTATTTT; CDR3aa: CATSSLIKRGRVEDTQYF
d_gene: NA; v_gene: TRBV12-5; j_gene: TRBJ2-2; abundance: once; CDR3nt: TGTGCTAGTGCCATAGTGAACACCGGGGAGCTGTTTTTT; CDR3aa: CASAIVNTGELFF
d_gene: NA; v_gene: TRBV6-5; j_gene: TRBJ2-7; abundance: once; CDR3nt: TGTGCCAGCAGGGACACAAGCCGGATATACTACGAGCAGTACTTC; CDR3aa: CASRDTSRIYYEQYF
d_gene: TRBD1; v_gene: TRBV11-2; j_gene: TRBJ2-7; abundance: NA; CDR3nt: TGTGCCAGCAGCTTAGCACAGGGGGCGTACGAGCAGTACTTC; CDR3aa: CASSLAQGAYEQYF
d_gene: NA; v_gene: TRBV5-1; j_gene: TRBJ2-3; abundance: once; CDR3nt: TGCGCCAGCAGCTTGGGCTGGCACTACGAGGGATATATGGGAGATACGCAGTATTTT; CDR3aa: CASSLGWHYEGYMGDTQYF
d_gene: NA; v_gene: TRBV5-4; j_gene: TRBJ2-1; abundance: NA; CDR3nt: TGTGCCAGCAGCTTGGCCGAGGAAGGGGCATACAATGAGCAGTTCTTC; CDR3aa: CASSLAEEGAYNEQFF
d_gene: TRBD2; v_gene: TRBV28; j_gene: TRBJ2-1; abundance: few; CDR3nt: TGTGCCAGCAGCCTCGGCCTAGCGGGAGGGCCGGGCAATGAGCAGTTCTTC; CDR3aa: CASSLGLAGGPGNEQFF
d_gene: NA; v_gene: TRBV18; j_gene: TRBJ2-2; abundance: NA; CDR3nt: TGTGCCAGCTCACCAAGACTCTCCGGGGGCGGGGAGCTGTTTTTT; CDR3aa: CASSPRLSGGGELFF
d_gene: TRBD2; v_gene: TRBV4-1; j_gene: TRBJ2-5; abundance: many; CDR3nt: TGCGCCAGCAGCCAAGATCCTCCCTTCGCCTCCATAGCGGGATTAGTGACCCAGTACTTC; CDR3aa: CASSQDPPFASIAGLVTQYF
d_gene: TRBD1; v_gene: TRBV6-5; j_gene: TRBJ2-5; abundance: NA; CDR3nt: TGTGCCAGCGGAGGGACAGGGGAATGGATAGAGACCCAGTACTTC; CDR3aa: CASGGTGEWIETQYF
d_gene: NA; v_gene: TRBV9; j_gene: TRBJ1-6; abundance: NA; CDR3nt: TGTGCCAGCAGCGCCGGAGGACAGTCTTCACCCCTCCACTTT; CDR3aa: CASSAGGQSSPLHF
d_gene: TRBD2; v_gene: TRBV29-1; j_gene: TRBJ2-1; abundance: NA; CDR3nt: TGCAGCGTTGACGGCGGGAGGGGTTACAATGAGCAGTTCTTC; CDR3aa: CSVDGGRGYNEQFF
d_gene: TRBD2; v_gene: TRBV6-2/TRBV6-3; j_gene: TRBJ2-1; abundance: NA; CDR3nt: TGTGCCAGCAGTACCTTACTAGCGGGAGACTACAATGAGCAGTTCTTC; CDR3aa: CASSTLLAGDYNEQFF
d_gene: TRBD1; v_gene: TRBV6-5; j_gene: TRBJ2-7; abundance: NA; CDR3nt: TGTGCCAGCATTTGGGACAGGGGCGTTTCCTACGAGCAGTACTTC; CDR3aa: CASIWDRGVSYEQYF
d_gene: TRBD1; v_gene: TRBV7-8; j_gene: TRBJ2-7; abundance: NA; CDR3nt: TGTGCCAGCAGCTTACAGACAGGGGGTTCCTACGAGCAGTACTTC; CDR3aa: CASSLQTGGSYEQYF
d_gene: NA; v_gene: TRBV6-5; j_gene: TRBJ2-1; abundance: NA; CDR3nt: TGTGCCAGCAGAGGGGGGGGAGCTGGAAATGAGCAGTTCTTC; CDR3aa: CASRGGGAGNEQFF
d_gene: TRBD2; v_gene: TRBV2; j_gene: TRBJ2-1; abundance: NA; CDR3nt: TGTGCCAGCACCCCTAGCGGGAGGTTGGATGAGCAGTTCTTC; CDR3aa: CASTPSGRLDEQFF
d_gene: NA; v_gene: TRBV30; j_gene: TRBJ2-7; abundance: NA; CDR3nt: TGTGCCTGGACACGCCCCCAGGTTGGGTCCTACGAGCAGTACTTC; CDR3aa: CAWTRPQVGSYEQYF
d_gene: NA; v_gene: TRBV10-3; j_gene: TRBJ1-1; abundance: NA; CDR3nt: TGTGCCATCAGTGAGAGGGGCACTGAAGCTTTCTTT; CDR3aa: CAISERGTEAFF
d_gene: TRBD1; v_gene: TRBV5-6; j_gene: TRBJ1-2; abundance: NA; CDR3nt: TGTGCCAGCACCCAGGGACAGGTCCACACCTTC; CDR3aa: CASTQGQVHTF
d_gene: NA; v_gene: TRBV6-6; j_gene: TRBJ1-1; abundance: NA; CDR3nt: TGTGCCAGCAGTTACTCGCAGGCCTTGAACACTGAAGCTTTCTTT; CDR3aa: CASSYSQALNTEAFF
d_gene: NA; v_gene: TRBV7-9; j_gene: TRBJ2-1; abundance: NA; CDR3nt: TGTGCCAGCAGCTTAGATCTGGGCGCTTACAATGAGCAGTTCTTC; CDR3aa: CASSLDLGAYNEQFF
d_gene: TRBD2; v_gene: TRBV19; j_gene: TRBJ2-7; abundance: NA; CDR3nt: TGTGCCACCCTAAGACTAGCGGGAGGTAAGGCCGAGCAGTACTTC; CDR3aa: CATLRLAGGKAEQYF
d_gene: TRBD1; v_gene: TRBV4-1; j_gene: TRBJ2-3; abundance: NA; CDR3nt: TGCGCCAGCAGCGTACGGACAGGGTATGGAGATACGCAGTATTTT; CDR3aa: CASSVRTGYGDTQYF
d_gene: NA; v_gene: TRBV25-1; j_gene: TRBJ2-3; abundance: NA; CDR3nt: TGTGCCAGCAGTGGCGGGGGCCCTGATACGCAGTATTTT; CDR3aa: CASSGGGPDTQYF
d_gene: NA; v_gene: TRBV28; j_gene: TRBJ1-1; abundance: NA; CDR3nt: TGTGCCAGCAACCCCCGGGGGGGGGACACTGAAGCTTTCTTT; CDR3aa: CASNPRGGDTEAFF
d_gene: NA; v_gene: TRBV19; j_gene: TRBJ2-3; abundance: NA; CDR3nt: TGTGCCAGTAGTAAGGAGGGCGTGGCAGATACGCAGTATTTT; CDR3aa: CASSKEGVADTQYF
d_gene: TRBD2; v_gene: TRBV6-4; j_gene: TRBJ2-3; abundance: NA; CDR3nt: TGTGCCAGCAGTGACTCAACTAGCGGGCCAGATACGCAGTATTTT; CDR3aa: CASSDSTSGPDTQYF
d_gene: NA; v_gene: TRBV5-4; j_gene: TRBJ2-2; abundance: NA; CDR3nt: TGTGCCAGCAGCTTCAGTACAGGGTCCGGGGAGCTGTTTTTT; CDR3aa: CASSFSTGSGELFF